Following are 15 T cell receptor beta chains from one sample sequenced in a study of shared clonotypes between healthy human individuals. Method: immunoSEQ multiplex PCR; TCRdb's copy keeps in-frame clones and lacks some. The sample has approximately 1.9 million clones, just under 95% seen once. The naive CD8 fraction comprised CD45RO-negative cells positively selected for CCR7 and excluded terminally differentiated effector memory CD45RA+ cells. The sequenced sample consisted of naive CD8+ T cells from PBMCs. The receptor set was obtained from a man aged 18 to 30 in good health. Some clones in this sample may be carry-over from other donors' samples.

The CDR3 reads CASSQLGLAPYNEQFF. The CDR3 DNA sequence: TGCGCCAGCAGCCAATTAGGACTGGCCCCCTACAATGAGCAGTTCTTC. V and J are TRBV4-1 and TRBJ2-1, with TRBD2 as a possible D gene (5 bases). This CDR3 has 16 residues. Germline V gene lookup returns CDR1 MGHRA and CDR2 YSYEKL. Trimming removed 2 bases from V and 2 bases from J, with 13 bases in between.

The rearrangement uses TRBV11-2 and TRBJ2-7; 9 bases match TRBD2. This CDR3 is built from 13 residues. The germline V gene has CDR1 SGHAT and CDR2 FQNNGV. Trimming at V came to 8 bases and at J to 3 bases, leaving 5 bases not matched to a gene. Here the CDR3 DNA reads TGTGCCAGCCGGCTAGCGGGACACTACGAGCAGTACTTC. This translates into CASRLAGHYEQYF.

CDR3: CSVGGGDRAYGYTF. CDR3 in DNA: TGCAGCGTTGGCGGGGGCGACAGGGCCTATGGCTACACCTTC. This chain links TRBV29-1 with TRBJ1-2, with 7 bases identical to TRBD1. After removal of 4 bases from V and 4 bases from J, the junction contained 9 bases not matched to a gene. The CDR3 sequence is 14 residues long. Per germline, CDR1 SQVTM and CDR2 ANQGSEA. Supplemented by reference TRBV29-1 and TRBJ1-2, the full variable domain reads SAVISQKPSRDICQRGTSLTIQCQVDSQVTMMFWYRQQPGQSLTLIATANQGSEATYESGFVIDKFPISRPNLTFSTLTVSNMSPEDSSIYLCSVGGGDRAYGYTFGSGTRLTVV.

The V gene is TRBV6-6, the J gene TRBJ2-5; a possible D gene is TRBD1 (5 bases). The CDR3 is 14 residues long. Germline loops: CDR1 MNHNY, CDR2 SVGAGI (reference sequence). V dropped 7 bases and J dropped 4 bases, with 16 bases sitting between them. CDR3 residues: CASTQGRWGETQYF. In DNA, the CDR3 is TGTGCCAGCACCCAGGGTCGGTGGGGAGAGACCCAGTACTTC.

This chain uses TRBV7-3 with TRBJ2-1, with D possibly being TRBD2 (5 bases). The V and J ends lost 3 bases and 0 bases respectively, with 12 bases between them. The CDR3 spans 16 residues. The germline V gene has CDR1 SGHTA and CDR2 FQGTGA. The CDR3 DNA sequence: TGTGCCAGCAGCTTCCAAGGGAGTTTCTCCTACAATGAGCAGTTCTTC. It encodes CASSFQGSFSYNEQFF. Full variable domain (remainder filled in from reference TRBV7-3 and TRBJ2-1): GAGVSQTPSNKVTEKGKYVELRCDPISGHTALYWYRQSLGQGPEFLIYFQGTGAADDSGLPNDRFFAVRPEGSVSTLKIQRTERGDSAVYLCASSFQGSFSYNEQFFGPGTRLTVL.

The J gene is TRBJ2-1, the V gene TRBV7-2, with 10 bases lining up with TRBD2. Germline values: CDR1 SGHTA, CDR2 FQGNSA. The trim removed 5 bases at V and 7 bases at J, leaving 11 bases unmatched. CDR3 length: 16 amino acids. The DNA for the CDR3 is TGTGCCAGCAGCCCGCTAGCGGGAGAGGTTTTGAATGAGCAGTTCTTC. This translates into CASSPLAGEVLNEQFF.

The chain uses TRBV27 and TRBJ2-5; D may be TRBD1 or TRBD2 (5 bases each). V lost 4 bases to trimming and J lost 5 bases, with 14 bases between them. The CDR3 extends over 14 amino acids. The germline CDR1 and CDR2 sequences are MNHEY and SMNVEV (reference sequence). The CDR3 sequence: CASSSGTFEETQYF. The CDR3 DNA is TGTGCCAGCAGTTCGGGGACCTTTGAGGAGACCCAGTACTTC.

J is TRBJ1-4 and V is TRBV25-1, with a tentative D call TRBD1 (5 bases). Germline-derived CDR1 and CDR2 are MGHDK and SYGVNS. The V end lost 0 bases, the J end lost 8 bases, and 13 bases lay between the germline ends. The CDR3 contains 15 residues. Here the CDR3 DNA reads TGTGCCAGCAGTGAATATCCGGGGGTGGGCGAAAAACTGTTTTTT. Residues: CASSEYPGVGEKLFF.

The V gene is TRBV27, the J gene TRBJ2-2; no definite D call. V gave up 8 bases and J gave up 0 bases, with 10 bases separating them. There are 14 residues in the CDR3. Germline V gives CDR1 MNHEY, CDR2 SMNVEV (reference sequence). CDR3 DNA sequence: TGTGCCAGCGCCGATCTTTCGAACACCGGGGAGCTGTTTTTT. Residues: CASADLSNTGELFF.

Comment on this clone: This clone may be a read error of a much larger clone one base away. CDR3 nucleotides: TGTGCCAGCAGTCCCCCCTACGAGCAGTACTTC. It translates to CASSPPYEQYF. The chain is built from TRBV27 and TRBJ2-7; D is ambiguous. CDR3 length: 11 residues. Trimming removed 5 bases at V and 2 bases at J, with 4 bases between. Germline V gives CDR1 MNHEY, CDR2 SMNVEV (reference sequence).

On this clone itself: The sample holds other DNA sequences that translate to the same CDR3. V is TRBV7-9 and J is TRBJ2-1, with 8 bases aligning to TRBD1. The germline V gene has CDR1 SEHNR and CDR2 FQNEAQ (reference sequence). This CDR3 contains 15 residues. The trim removed 5 bases at V and 2 bases at J, leaving 5 bases unmatched. The DNA for the CDR3 is TGTGCCAGCAGCCCTGGGACAGGCGCCTACAATGAGCAGTTCTTC. Amino acid sequence: CASSPGTGAYNEQFF.

J is TRBJ2-7 and V is TRBV5-1; the D call may be TRBD1 or TRBD2 (5 bases each). Germline V lookup: CDR1 SGHRS, CDR2 YFSETQ. This CDR3 is built from 13 residues. V lost 0 bases and J lost 6, with 10 bases in between. The CDR3 region is CASSLVRGAEQYF. The CDR3 DNA reads TGCGCCAGCAGCTTGGTCAGAGGGGCCGAGCAGTACTTC.

V usage is TRBV19 and J usage is TRBJ2-2; possibly TRBD2 for D (5 bases). The CDR3 loop spans 18 amino acids. V shed 3 bases and J shed 0 bases, with 17 bases lying between them. Germline CDR1 LNHDA, CDR2 SQIVND (reference sequence). The CDR3 is CASSIPSGSPSNTGELFF. Written as DNA, the CDR3 is TGTGCCAGTAGTATTCCGTCGGGGTCCCCCTCGAACACCGGGGAGCTGTTTTTT.

This sequence joins TRBV27 and TRBJ2-5; TRBD1 aligns across 8 bases. The CDR3 loop spans 16 amino acids. From germline, CDR1 is MNHEY and CDR2 SMNVEV (reference sequence). V lost 8 bases and J lost 5; bases outside the gene matches: 16. The CDR3 spells CASGSKQGADWETQYF. The CDR3, as DNA: TGTGCCAGCGGCTCAAAGCAGGGGGCTGATTGGGAGACCCAGTACTTC.

CDR3 DNA: TGTGCCAGCAGTCCCCGGGGGGTTGCAACTAATGAAAAACTGTTTTTT. It encodes CASSPRGVATNEKLFF. The V gene is TRBV28, the J gene TRBJ1-4, with D perhaps TRBD1 (5 bases). Germline V lookup: CDR1 MDHEN, CDR2 SYDVKM. The CDR3 sequence is 16 residues long. The ends were cut back, 5 bases at V and 0 bases at J, with 13 bases in the middle.